A single sample gave rise to the 15 T cell receptor beta chains below, sequenced in a study of blood T cell repertoires in COVID-19. The repertoire was sequenced with immunoSEQ multiplex PCR; TCRdb's copy has only in-frame clones and lacks some. Found here are 84,000 or so clones, 80% of them singletons; the top ten hold 15% to 20%. Sequenced sample: peripheral blood. Receptor source: an elderly woman with acute or convalescent COVID-19.

The chain is built from TRBV6-6 and TRBJ2-1; the match to TRBD1 covers 7 bases. V lost 6 bases, J lost 0 bases, and 8 bases stayed unmatched. The CDR3 runs to 16 residues. CDR1 MNHNY and CDR2 SVGAGI come from the germline V gene (reference sequence). This chain's CDR3 is CASRHTGQSSYNEQFF. CDR3 nucleotide sequence: TGTGCCAGCAGGCATACGGGACAGAGCTCCTACAATGAGCAGTTCTTC.

The J gene is TRBJ1-1, the V gene TRBV4-2, with a weak D call TRBD1 (5 bases). The V gene's germline CDR1 is LGHNA and CDR2 YNFKEQ. Between the trimmed V and J ends, which lost 1 base and 4 bases, there was a span of 19 bases. There are 17 residues in the CDR3. The CDR3 DNA reads TGTGCCAGCAGCCAAGTTCATCAGGGAGGGTTGATCACTGAAGCTTTCTTT. Its translation: CASSQVHQGGLITEAFF.

Here the CDR3 DNA reads TGTGCCAGCAATAGGGGACAGGGCTCCTACGAGCAGTACTTC. This sequence encodes CASNRGQGSYEQYF. The J gene is TRBJ2-7, the V gene TRBV9, with 9 bases identical to TRBD1. This CDR3 is 14 amino acids long. Germline values: CDR1 SGDLS, CDR2 YYNGEE. Trimming took 6 bases from V and 0 from J; bases not matched to a gene: 4.

The rearrangement uses TRBV5-6 and TRBJ2-7; TRBD1 matches 9 bases. The CDR3 is made up of 15 amino acids. J lost 0 bases, V lost 0 bases, and 1 base had no gene match. Germline CDR1 SGHDT, CDR2 YYEEEE. CDR3 sequence reads: CASSLVGQGSYEQYF. DNA for the CDR3: TGTGCCAGCAGCTTGGTGGGACAGGGCTCCTACGAGCAGTACTTC.

V and J are TRBV6-5 and TRBJ1-2, with D perhaps TRBD1 (5 bases). V lost 2 bases and J 4 bases, leaving 14 bases between the germline ends. Germline loops: CDR1 MNHEY, CDR2 SVGAGI. CDR3 size: 15 residues. CDR3 region: CASSYDVDRSYGYTF. In DNA form, the CDR3 reads TGTGCCAGCAGTTACGATGTAGACAGATCCTATGGCTACACCTTC.

This chain connects TRBV11-2 to TRBJ2-7, with a tentative D call TRBD2 (5 bases). The CDR3 is made up of 14 amino acids. CDR1 is SGHAT and CDR2 is FQNNGV in the germline V gene. V lost 1 base and J 2 bases, leaving 9 bases between the germline ends. The CDR3 region is CASSLAGSTYEQYF. The CDR3 coding sequence is TGTGCCAGCAGCTTAGCGGGGAGCACCTACGAGCAGTACTTC.

The chain recombines TRBV2 with TRBJ2-1; D might be TRBD2 (7 bases). Looked up from germline, CDR1 is SNHLY and CDR2 is FYNNEI. The CDR3 covers 16 residues. Trimming removed 3 bases at V and 7 bases at J, with 19 bases between. The CDR3 spells CASSDVRGGLGNEQFF. CDR3 coding DNA: TGTGCCAGCAGTGACGTTAGGGGGGGCCTTGGAAATGAGCAGTTCTTC. Supplemented by reference TRBV2 and TRBJ2-1, the full variable domain reads EPEVTQTPSHQVTQMGQEVILRCVPISNHLYFYWYRQILGQKVEFLVSFYNNEISEKSEIFDDQFSVERPDGSNFTLKIRSTKLEDSAMYFCASSDVRGGLGNEQFFGPGTRLTVL.

This clone was detected once. The genes are TRBV6-5 and TRBJ2-1; D possibly corresponds to TRBD2 (5 bases). This CDR3 contains 15 residues. CDR1 is MNHEY and CDR2 is SVGAGI in the germline V gene. V dropped 6 bases and J dropped 6 bases, with 18 bases sitting between them. The CDR3 nucleotides read TGTGCCAGCAGCCAAAGCGGACTGACGGGCAATGAGCAGTTCTTC. Protein sequence: CASSQSGLTGNEQFF.

The chain recombines TRBV3-1 (or the pseudogene TRBV3-2) with TRBJ2-2, with 9 bases identical to TRBD2. The germline gives CDR1 LGHDT, CDR2 YNNKEL (reference sequence). The CDR3 length is 19 residues. V lost 4 bases and J lost 7; bases outside the gene matches: 19. The CDR3, as DNA: TGTGCCAGCAGCCTATCCTTCCTTTCTAGCGGGGACTGGAACGGGGAGCTGTTTTTT. Its translation is CASSLSFLSSGDWNGELFF.

This chain connects TRBV7-3 to TRBJ1-2, with TRBD1 matching 8 bases. The ends lost 3 bases at V and 6 bases at J; junction bases unmatched: 9. This CDR3 comprises 15 residues. Germline CDR1 is SGHTA and CDR2 is FQGTGA. CDR3 loop: CASSFSAGGEDGYTF. The CDR3 bases are TGTGCCAGCAGCTTCTCAGCAGGGGGCGAGGATGGCTACACCTTC.

CDR3 DNA: TGCGCCAGCACCCCCCCGACTAGCGGGACAGATACGCAGTATTTT. Translated, it gives CASTPPTSGTDTQYF. The V and J genes are TRBV5-1 and TRBJ2-3, with 10 bases matching TRBD2. J was trimmed by 3 bases and V by 6 bases; bases with no gene match: 7. Germline V gene lookup returns CDR1 SGHRS and CDR2 YFSETQ. CDR3 length: 15 amino acids.

This chain joins TRBV11-3 and TRBJ2-3; 8 bases line up with TRBD1. After removal of 6 bases from V and 5 bases from J, the junction contained 13 bases not matched to a gene. Germline V gene lookup returns CDR1 SGHNT and CDR2 YENEEA. CDR3 length: 16 amino acids. CDR3 coding DNA: TGTGCCAGCAGACTCGACAGGGGTGGTTTTCTAGATACGCAGTATTTT. It specifies CASRLDRGGFLDTQYF.

This clone has a handful of counts. The genes are TRBV3-1 (or the pseudogene TRBV3-2) and TRBJ2-3; TRBD2 agrees at 11 bases. Germline V lookup: CDR1 LGHDT, CDR2 YNNKEL (reference sequence). V trimming: 3 bases; J trimming: 8 bases; junction bases outside the gene matches: 4. The CDR3 spans 14 residues. The CDR3 sequence is CASSHGLAGSTQYF. For the CDR3, the DNA is TGTGCCAGCAGCCACGGACTAGCGGGTTCTACGCAGTATTTT.

The rearrangement links TRBV2 to TRBJ2-5, with TRBD2 as a possible D gene (6 bases). Germline V gene data show CDR1 as SNHLY and CDR2 as FYNNEI. CDR3 length: 13 residues. The germline V and J ends were trimmed by 6 bases and 5 bases, with 13 bases remaining between them. This CDR3 reads CASSAGYRETQYF. In DNA, the CDR3 is TGTGCCAGCAGCGCGGGGTATCGGGAGACCCAGTACTTC.

The V gene is TRBV7-9, the J gene TRBJ1-6; 9 nucleotides align to TRBD1. The V segment lost 5 bases and the J segment 4 bases; nucleotides outside the gene matches: 6. The length of the CDR3 is 16 residues. The germline gives CDR1 SEHNR, CDR2 FQNEAQ (reference sequence). In nucleotides, the CDR3 is TGTGCCAGCAGCACAACAGGGGGCACTTATAATTCACCCCTCCACTTT. Its translation is CASSTTGGTYNSPLHF.